This T cell receptor (beta chain) was recovered during a study of beta chain features in type 1 diabetes. Across the whole study: Across every sample, approximately 110,000,000 sorted cells were examined in total.

Overall study results and limits: Naive, central memory and regulatory TCRB repertoires appeared more similar among patients than healthy donors.

Each of the CD4+ naive, central memory, regulatory and stem cell-like memory populations was sorted via CD45RO/CCR7/CD25/CD127/CD95/CD27. Isolated RNA was reverse transcribed in full, so expressed TCRB transcripts were sequenced. Libraries were prepared by immunoSEQ multiplex PCR; TCRdb keeps only in-frame clonotypes and omits some of them. This sample has a few hundred thousand clones, with approximately 30% found just once. This clone occurred a few times. Its antigen is unidentified. CDR1 and CDR2 (germline): SEHNR, FQNEAQ (reference sequence). With V trimmed by 3 bases and J by 3 bases, 1 base remained unmatched. CDR3 length: 15 amino acids.

The J gene is TRBJ2-2, the V gene TRBV7-9; 10 nucleotides line up with TRBD1. The receptor comes from a man between 18 and 29 years old in good health. Input material: naive CD4+ T cells from blood. The CDR3 sequence is CASSLGTGDTGELFF. Written as DNA, the CDR3 is TGTGCCAGCAGCTTGGGGACAGGGGACACCGGGGAGCTGTTTTTT.